Presented here are 8 T cell receptor beta chains from one specimen sequenced in a study of response to subunit inactivated influenza vaccine. TCRdb analysed the RT-PCR reads with MiXCR anew, one entry per CDR3 protein. The sample has approximately 500,000 distinct CDR3 sequences; 10% to 15% are singletons. The sequences come from PBMCs from blood, collected around seven weeks after vaccination. The origin of the receptors is a man aged 50 or older who received an inactivated influenza vaccine.

The V call is TRBV6-1, the J call TRBJ2-7; D call uncertain. This CDR3 comprises 11 residues. Trimming took 7 bases from V and 7 from J, leaving 11 bases between them. Germline lookup yields CDR1 MNHNS and CDR2 SASEGT. DNA for the CDR3: TGTGCCAGCATCGGATGGGATGAGCAGTACTTC. Amino acids: CASIGWDEQYF.

At least ten counts were recorded for this clonotype. In DNA form, the CDR3 reads TGTGCCAGCAGCCTCTCACGGGGTCAGAAAGAGACCCAGTACTTC. Protein product: CASSLSRGQKETQYF. The rearrangement uses TRBV7-9 and TRBJ2-5; tentatively, D is TRBD2 (5 bases). V was pared by 5 bases and J by 3 bases, with 16 bases between. Looked up from germline, CDR1 is SEHNR and CDR2 is FQNEAQ (reference sequence). The CDR3 spans 15 residues.

There are a few counts of this clonotype. The genes are TRBV20-1 and TRBJ2-3, with 9 positions matching TRBD2. Germline V gene data show CDR1 as DFQATT and CDR2 as SNEGSKA (reference sequence). This CDR3 has 15 amino acids. V trimming: 3 bases; J trimming: 4 bases; junction bases outside the gene matches: 8. The CDR3: CSARTGTSFADTQYF. In nucleotides, the CDR3 is TGCAGTGCTAGGACCGGGACTAGCTTCGCAGATACGCAGTATTTT.

This clonotype was recorded at least ten times. The chain recombines TRBV20-1 with TRBJ2-7; D remains unclear. Germline V gives CDR1 DFQATT, CDR2 SNEGSKA (reference sequence). The CDR3 contains 15 residues. V was shortened by 0 bases and J by 2 bases, with 14 bases between the two germline ends. The CDR3 reads CSARDLQFAAYEQYF. The CDR3 nucleotides read TGCAGTGCTAGAGATCTGCAGTTCGCGGCCTACGAGCAGTACTTC.

This clonotype was counted a few times. This rearrangement joins TRBV6-1 to TRBJ1-5; D not certain. There are 14 residues in the CDR3. Trimming cost V 3 bases and J 3 bases, with 9 bases left between them. CDR1 is MNHNS, CDR2 SASEGT, per germline. The DNA of the CDR3 is TGTGCCAGCAGTGACAGAGAATTCAATCAGCCCCAGCATTTT. This gives the protein CASSDREFNQPQHF.

The J gene is TRBJ2-5, the V gene TRBV28; maybe TRBD2 (5 bases). Germline CDR1 MDHEN, CDR2 SYDVKM. This CDR3 contains 16 residues. V was pared by 3 bases and J by 0 bases, with 14 bases between. The CDR3 region is CASSFVESGYQETQYF. The DNA of the CDR3 is TGTGCCAGCAGTTTCGTGGAGTCGGGGTACCAAGAGACCCAGTACTTC.

The CDR3 spells CASDRQFYGYTF. The CDR3 nucleotides are TGTGCCAGCGACCGGCAGTTCTATGGCTACACCTTC. This chain uses TRBV7-9 with TRBJ1-2; no definite D call. V shed 8 bases and J shed 4 bases, with 11 bases lying between them. CDR1 and CDR2 (germline): SEHNR, FQNEAQ (reference sequence). This CDR3 comprises 12 residues.

To note about this clonotype: The junction departs from germline at one end; a sequencing error may be responsible. The chain has TRBV7-3 and TRBJ2-1; possibly TRBD2 for D (5 bases). Looked up from germline, CDR1 is SGHTA and CDR2 is FQGTGA. The CDR3 is 15 residues long. Here the CDR3 reads CVSSLGEGYHNEQFF. CDR3 DNA sequence: TGTGTCAGCAGCTTAGGCGAGGGATACCACAATGAGCAGTTCTTC. Combining the CDR3 with reference TRBV7-3 and TRBJ2-1 gives the whole variable domain GAGVSQTPSNKVTEKGKYVELRCDPISGHTALYWYRQSLGQGPEFLIYFQGTGAADDSGLPNDRFFAVRPEGSVSTLKIQRTERGDSAVYLCVSSLGEGYHNEQFFGPGTRLTVL.